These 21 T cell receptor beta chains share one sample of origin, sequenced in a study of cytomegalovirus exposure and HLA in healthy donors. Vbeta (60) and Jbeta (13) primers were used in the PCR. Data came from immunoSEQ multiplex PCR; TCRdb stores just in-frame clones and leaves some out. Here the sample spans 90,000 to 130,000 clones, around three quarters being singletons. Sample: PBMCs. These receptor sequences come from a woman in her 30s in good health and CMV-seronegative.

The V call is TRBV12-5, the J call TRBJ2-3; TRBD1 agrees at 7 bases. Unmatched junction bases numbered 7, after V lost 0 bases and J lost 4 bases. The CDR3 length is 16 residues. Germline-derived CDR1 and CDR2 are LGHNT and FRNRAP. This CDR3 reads CASGLVLDRVADTQYF. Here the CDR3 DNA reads TGTGCTAGTGGTTTGGTCCTAGACAGGGTGGCAGATACGCAGTATTTT.

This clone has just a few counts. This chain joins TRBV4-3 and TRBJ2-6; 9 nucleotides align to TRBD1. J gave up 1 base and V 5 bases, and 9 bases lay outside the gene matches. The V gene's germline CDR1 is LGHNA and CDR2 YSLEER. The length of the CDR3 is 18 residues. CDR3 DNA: TGCGCCAGCAGCTATGGGACAGGGACAATGTCTGGGGCCAACGTCCTGACTTTC. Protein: CASSYGTGTMSGANVLTF.

CDR3 region: CASSVQGSGYTF. The DNA for the CDR3 is TGTGCCAGCAGCGTTCAGGGGAGTGGCTACACCTTC. The chain uses TRBV9 and TRBJ1-2; maybe TRBD1 (6 bases). V lost 2 bases and J 7 bases, leaving 9 bases between the germline ends. The CDR3 contains 12 residues. Germline CDR1 is SGDLS and CDR2 is YYNGEE.

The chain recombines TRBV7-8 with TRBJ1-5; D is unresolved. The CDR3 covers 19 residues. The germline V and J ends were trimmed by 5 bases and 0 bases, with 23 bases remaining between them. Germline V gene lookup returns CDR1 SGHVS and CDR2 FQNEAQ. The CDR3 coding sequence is TGTGCCAGCAGCGAAGCTGGTGGTTTGGGAGTTCGTAGCAATCAGCCCCAGCATTTT. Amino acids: CASSEAGGLGVRSNQPQHF.

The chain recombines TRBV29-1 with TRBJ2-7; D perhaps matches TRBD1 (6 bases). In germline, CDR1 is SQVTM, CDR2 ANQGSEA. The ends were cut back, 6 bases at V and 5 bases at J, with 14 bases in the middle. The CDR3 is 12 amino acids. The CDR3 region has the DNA TGCAGCGTGGGGACAAAGCCTAACGAGCAGTACTTC. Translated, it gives CSVGTKPNEQYF.

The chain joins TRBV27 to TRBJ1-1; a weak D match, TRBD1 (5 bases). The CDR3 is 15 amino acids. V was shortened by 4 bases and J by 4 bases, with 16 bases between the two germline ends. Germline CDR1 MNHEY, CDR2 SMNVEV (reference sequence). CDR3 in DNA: TGTGCCAGCAGTTCCGACAGTCGGCGGACCACTGAAGCTTTCTTT. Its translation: CASSSDSRRTTEAFF.

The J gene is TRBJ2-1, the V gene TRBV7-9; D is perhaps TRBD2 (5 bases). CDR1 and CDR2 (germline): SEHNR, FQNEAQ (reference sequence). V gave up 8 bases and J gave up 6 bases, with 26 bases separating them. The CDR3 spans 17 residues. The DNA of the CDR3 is TGTGCCAGCTGCGAGCTAGAGGGCACCGTCCGGGGCAATGAGCAGTTCTTC. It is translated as CASCELEGTVRGNEQFF.

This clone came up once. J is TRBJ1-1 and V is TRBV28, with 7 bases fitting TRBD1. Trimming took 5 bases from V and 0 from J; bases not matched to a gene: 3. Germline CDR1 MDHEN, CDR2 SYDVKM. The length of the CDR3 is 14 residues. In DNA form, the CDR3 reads TGTGCCAGCAGTCCGGACAGGATGAACACTGAAGCTTTCTTT. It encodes CASSPDRMNTEAFF. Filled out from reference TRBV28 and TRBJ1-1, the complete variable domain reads DVKVTQSSRYLVKRTGEKVFLECVQDMDHENMFWYRQDPGLGLRLIYFSYDVKMKEKGDIPEGYSVSREKKERFSLILESASTNQTSMYLCASSPDRMNTEAFFGQGTRLTVV.

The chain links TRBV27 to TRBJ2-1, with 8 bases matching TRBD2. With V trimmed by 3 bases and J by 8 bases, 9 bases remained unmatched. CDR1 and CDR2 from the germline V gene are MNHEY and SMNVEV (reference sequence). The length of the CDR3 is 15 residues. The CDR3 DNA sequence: TGTGCCAGCAGTTTCGGGGGGGGGCGCATCCATGAGCAGTTCTTC. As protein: CASSFGGGRIHEQFF.

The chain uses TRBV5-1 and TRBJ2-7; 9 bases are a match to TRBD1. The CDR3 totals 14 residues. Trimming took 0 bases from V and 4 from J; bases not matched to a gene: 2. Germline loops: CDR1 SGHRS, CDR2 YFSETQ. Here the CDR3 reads CASSLGDRAYEQYF. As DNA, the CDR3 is TGCGCCAGCAGCTTGGGGGACAGGGCTTACGAGCAGTACTTC. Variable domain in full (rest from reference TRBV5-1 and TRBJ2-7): KAGVTQTPRYLIKTRGQQVTLSCSPISGHRSVSWYQQTPGQGLQFLFEYFSETQRNKGNFPGRFSGRQFSNSRSEMNVSTLELGDSALYLCASSLGDRAYEQYFGPGTRLTVT.

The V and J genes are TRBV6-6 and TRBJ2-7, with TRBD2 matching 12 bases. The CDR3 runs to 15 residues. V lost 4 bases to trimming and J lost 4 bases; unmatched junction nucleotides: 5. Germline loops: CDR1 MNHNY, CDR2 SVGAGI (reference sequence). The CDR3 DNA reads TGTGCCAGCAGTTTCGGACTAGCGGGGTTGTACGAGCAGTACTTC. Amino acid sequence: CASSFGLAGLYEQYF.

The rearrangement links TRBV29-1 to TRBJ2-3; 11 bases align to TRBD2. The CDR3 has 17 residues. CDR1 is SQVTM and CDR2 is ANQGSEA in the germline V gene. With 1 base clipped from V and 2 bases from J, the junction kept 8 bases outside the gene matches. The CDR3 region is CSVEGGVAGGYTDTQYF. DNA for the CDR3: TGCAGCGTTGAAGGGGGAGTAGCGGGAGGGTACACAGATACGCAGTATTTT.

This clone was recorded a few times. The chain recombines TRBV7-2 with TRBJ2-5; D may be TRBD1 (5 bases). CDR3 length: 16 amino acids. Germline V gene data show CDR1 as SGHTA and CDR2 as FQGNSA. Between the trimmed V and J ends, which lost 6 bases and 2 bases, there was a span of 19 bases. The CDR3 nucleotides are TGTGCCAGCAGGAGAATGTCAGGGTTGGAGCAAGAGACCCAGTACTTC. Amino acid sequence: CASRRMSGLEQETQYF. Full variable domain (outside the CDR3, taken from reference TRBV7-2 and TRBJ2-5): GAGVSQSPSNKVTEKGKDVELRCDPISGHTALYWYRQSLGQGLEFLIYFQGNSAPDKSGLPSDRFSAERTGGSVSTLTIQRTQQEDSAVYLCASRRMSGLEQETQYFGPGTRLLVL.

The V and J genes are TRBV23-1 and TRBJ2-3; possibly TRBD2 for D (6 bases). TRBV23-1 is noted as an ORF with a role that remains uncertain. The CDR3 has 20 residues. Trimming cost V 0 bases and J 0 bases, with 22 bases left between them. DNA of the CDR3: TGCGCCAGCAGTCAATCCGCCTCTGGCGGGATTCCCCAGAGCACAGATACGCAGTATTTT. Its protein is CASSQSASGGIPQSTDTQYF.

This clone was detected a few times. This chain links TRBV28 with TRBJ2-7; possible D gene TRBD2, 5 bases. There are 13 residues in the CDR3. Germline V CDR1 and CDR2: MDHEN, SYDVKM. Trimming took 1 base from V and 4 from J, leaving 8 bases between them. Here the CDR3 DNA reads TGTGCCAGCAGTTTATTCGGGGTTTACGAGCAGTACTTC. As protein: CASSLFGVYEQYF.

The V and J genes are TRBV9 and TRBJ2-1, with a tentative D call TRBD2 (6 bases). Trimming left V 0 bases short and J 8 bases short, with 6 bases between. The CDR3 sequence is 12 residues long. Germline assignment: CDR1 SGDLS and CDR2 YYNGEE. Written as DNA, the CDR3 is TGTGCCAGCAGCGTAGCTAGCGATGAGCAGTTCTTC. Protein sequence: CASSVASDEQFF. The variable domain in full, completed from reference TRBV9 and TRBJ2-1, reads DSGVTQTPKHLITATGQRVTLRCSPRSGDLSVYWYQQSLDQGLQFLIQYYNGEERAKGNILERFSAQQFPDLHSELNLSSLELGDSALYFCASSVASDEQFFGPGTRLTVL.

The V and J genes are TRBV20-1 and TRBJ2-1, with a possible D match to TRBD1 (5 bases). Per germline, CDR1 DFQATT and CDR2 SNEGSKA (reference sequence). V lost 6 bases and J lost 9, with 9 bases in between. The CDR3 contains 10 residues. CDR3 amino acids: CSAGAVEQFF. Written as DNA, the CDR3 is TGCAGTGCAGGGGCGGTTGAGCAGTTCTTC.

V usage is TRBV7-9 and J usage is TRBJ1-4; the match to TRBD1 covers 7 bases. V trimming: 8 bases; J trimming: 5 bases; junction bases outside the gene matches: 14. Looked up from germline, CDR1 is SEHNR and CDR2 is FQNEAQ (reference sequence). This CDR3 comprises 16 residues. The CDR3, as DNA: TGTGCCAGCCGGGGACAGCCTGCTAGTCCCAATGAAAAACTGTTTTTT. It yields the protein CASRGQPASPNEKLFF.

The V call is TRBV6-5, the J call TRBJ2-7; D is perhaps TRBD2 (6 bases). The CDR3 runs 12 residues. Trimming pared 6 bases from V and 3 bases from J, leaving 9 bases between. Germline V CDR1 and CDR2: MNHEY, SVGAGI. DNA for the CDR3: TGTGCCAGCAGCGCGGGGCTCTACGAGCAGTACTTC. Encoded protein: CASSAGLYEQYF.

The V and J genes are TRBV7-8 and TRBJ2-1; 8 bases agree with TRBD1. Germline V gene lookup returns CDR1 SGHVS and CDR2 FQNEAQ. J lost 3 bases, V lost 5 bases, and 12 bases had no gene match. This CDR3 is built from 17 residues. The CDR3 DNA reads TGTGCCAGCAGCCGCAATAGGAACAGGGGGGACTACAATGAGCAGTTCTTC. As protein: CASSRNRNRGDYNEQFF.

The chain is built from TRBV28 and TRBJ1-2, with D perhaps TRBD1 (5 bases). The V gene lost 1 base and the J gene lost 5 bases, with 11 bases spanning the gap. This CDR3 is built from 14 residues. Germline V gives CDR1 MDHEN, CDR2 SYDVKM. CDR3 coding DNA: TGTGCCAGCAGTTTATCTGCAGGGAGGTATGGCTACACCTTC. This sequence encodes CASSLSAGRYGYTF.